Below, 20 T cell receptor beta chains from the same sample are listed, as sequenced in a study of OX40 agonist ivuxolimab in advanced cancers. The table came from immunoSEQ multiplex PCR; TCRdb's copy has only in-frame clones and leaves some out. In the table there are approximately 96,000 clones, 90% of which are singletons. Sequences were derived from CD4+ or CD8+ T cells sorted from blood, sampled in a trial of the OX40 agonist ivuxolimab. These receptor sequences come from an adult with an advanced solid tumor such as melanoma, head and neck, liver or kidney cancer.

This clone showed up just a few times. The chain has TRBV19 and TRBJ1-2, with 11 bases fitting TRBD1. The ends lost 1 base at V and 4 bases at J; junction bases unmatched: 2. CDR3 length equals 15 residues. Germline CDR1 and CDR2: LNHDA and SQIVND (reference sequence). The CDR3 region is CASSIAGTGGYGYTF. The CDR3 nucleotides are TGTGCCAGTAGTATAGCCGGGACAGGGGGCTATGGCTACACCTTC. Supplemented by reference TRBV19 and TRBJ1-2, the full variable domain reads DGGITQSPKYLFRKEGQNVTLSCEQNLNHDAMYWYRQDPGQGLRLIYYSQIVNDFQKGDIAEGYSVSREKKESFPLTVTSAQKNPTAFYLCASSIAGTGGYGYTFGSGTRLTVV.

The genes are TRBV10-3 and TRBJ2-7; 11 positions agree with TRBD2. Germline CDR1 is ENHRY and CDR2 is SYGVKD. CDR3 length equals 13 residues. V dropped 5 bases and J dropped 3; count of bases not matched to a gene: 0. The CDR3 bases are TGTGCCATCAGTACTAGCGGGAGCTACGAGCAGTACTTC. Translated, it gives CAISTSGSYEQYF.

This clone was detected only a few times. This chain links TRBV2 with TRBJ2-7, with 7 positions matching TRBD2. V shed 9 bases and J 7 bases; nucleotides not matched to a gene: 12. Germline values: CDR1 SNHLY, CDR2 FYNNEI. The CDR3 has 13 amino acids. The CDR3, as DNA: TGTGCCAGGTCCGACCCCGGGGGGAGAGAGCAGTACTTC. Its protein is CARSDPGGREQYF.

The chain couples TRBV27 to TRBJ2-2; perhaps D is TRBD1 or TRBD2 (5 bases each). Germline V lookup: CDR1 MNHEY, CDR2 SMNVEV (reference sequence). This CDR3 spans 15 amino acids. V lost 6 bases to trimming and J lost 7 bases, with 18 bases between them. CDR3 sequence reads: CASSQTGTSGGELFF. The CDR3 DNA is TGTGCCAGCAGCCAGACCGGGACCTCGGGCGGGGAGCTGTTTTTT.

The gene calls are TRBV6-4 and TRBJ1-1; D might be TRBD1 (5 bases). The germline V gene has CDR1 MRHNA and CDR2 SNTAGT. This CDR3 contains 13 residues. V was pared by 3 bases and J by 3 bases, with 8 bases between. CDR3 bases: TGTGCCAGCAGTGAAAGGGGAGACACTGAAGCTTTCTTT. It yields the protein CASSERGDTEAFF.

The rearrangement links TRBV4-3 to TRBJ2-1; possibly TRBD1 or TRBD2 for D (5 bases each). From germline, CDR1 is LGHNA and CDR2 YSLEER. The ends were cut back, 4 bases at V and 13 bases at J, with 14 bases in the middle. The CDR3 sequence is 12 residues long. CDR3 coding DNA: TGCGCCAGCAGCCTCCTGAGGGGCCCCCAGTTCTTC. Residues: CASSLLRGPQFF.

The chain's CDR3 is CASSLRQENTEAFF. The CDR3 nucleotides read TGTGCCAGCAGCTTACGACAGGAGAACACTGAAGCTTTCTTT. The chain joins TRBV7-8 to TRBJ1-1, with D possibly matching TRBD1 (6 bases). V was shortened by 2 bases and J by 1 base, with 8 bases between the two germline ends. CDR1 is SGHVS and CDR2 is FQNEAQ in the germline V gene. This CDR3 is 14 amino acids long.

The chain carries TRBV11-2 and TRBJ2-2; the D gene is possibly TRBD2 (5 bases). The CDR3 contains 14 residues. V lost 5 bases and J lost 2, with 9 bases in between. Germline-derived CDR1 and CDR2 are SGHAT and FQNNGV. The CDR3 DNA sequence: TGTGCCAGCAGCCCCGGAGGAAACACCGGGGAGCTGTTTTTT. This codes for CASSPGGNTGELFF.

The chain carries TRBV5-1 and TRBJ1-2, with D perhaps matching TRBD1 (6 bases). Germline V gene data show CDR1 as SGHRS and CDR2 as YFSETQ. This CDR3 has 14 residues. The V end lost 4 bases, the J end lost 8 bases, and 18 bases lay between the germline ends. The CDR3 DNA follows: TGCGCCAGCAGCCCGTATGTTGATCAGGGGGGCTACACCTTC. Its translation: CASSPYVDQGGYTF. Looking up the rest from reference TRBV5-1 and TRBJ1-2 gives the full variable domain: KAGVTQTPRYLIKTRGQQVTLSCSPISGHRSVSWYQQTPGQGLQFLFEYFSETQRNKGNFPGRFSGRQFSNSRSEMNVSTLELGDSALYLCASSPYVDQGGYTFGSGTRLTVV.

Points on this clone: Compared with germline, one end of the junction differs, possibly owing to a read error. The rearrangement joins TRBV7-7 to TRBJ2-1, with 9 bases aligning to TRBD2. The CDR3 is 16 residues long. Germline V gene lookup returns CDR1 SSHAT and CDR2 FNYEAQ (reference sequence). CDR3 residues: CASSTGLAGFYNEQFF. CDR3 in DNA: TGTGCTAGCAGCACGGGGCTAGCGGGGTTCTACAATGAGCAGTTCTTC.

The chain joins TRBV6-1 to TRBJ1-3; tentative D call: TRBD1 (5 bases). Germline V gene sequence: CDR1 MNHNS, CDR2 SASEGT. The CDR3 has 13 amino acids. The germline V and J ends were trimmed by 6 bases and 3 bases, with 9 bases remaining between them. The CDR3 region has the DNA TGTGCCAGCAGCCTGGGACGTGGAAACACCATATATTTT. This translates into CASSLGRGNTIYF.

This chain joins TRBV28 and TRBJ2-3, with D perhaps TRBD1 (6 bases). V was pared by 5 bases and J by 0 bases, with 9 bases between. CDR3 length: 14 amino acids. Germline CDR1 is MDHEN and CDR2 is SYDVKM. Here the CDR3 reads CASSGGGSTDTQYF. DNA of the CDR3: TGTGCCAGCAGTGGGGGCGGGAGCACAGATACGCAGTATTTT.

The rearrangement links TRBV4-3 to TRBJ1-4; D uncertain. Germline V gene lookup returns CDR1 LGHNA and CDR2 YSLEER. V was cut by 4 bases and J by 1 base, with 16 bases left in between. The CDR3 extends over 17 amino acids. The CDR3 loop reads CASSPYLVGVTNEKLFF. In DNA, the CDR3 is TGCGCCAGCAGCCCTTACCTTGTCGGGGTAACTAATGAAAAACTGTTTTTT.

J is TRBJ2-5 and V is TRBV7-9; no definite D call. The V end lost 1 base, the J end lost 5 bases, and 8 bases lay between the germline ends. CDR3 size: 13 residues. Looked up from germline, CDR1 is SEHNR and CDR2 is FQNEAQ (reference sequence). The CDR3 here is CASSLVMGETQYF. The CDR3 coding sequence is TGTGCCAGCAGCTTAGTTATGGGCGAGACCCAGTACTTC. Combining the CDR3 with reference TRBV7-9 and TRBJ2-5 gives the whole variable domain DTGVSQNPRHKITKRGQNVTFRCDPISEHNRLYWYRQTLGQGPEFLTYFQNEAQLEKSRLLSDRFSAERPKGSFSTLEIQRTEQGDSAMYLCASSLVMGETQYFGPGTRLLVL.

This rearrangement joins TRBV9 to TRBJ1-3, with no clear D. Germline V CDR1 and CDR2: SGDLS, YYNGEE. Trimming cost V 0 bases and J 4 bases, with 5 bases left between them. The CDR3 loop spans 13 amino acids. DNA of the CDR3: TGTGCCAGCAGCGTAGATGAAGGAAACACCATATATTTT. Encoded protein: CASSVDEGNTIYF.

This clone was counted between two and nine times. The CDR3 is CASSRYQGDHTEAFF. The DNA of the CDR3 is TGTGCCAGTAGTCGCTATCAAGGGGATCACACTGAAGCTTTCTTT. V gene TRBV19 combines with J gene TRBJ1-1; D perhaps matches TRBD1 (5 bases). Trimming left V 5 bases short and J 3 bases short, with 16 bases between. The germline gives CDR1 LNHDA, CDR2 SQIVND (reference sequence). This CDR3 comprises 15 residues.

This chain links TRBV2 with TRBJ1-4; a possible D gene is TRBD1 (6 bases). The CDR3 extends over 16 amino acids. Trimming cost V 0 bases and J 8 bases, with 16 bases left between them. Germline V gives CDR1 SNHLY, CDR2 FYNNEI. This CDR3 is CASSEALLSGVEKLFF. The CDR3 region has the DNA TGTGCCAGCAGTGAAGCGCTTCTTTCAGGGGTGGAAAAACTGTTTTTT. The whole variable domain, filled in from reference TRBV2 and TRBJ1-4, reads EPEVTQTPSHQVTQMGQEVILRCVPISNHLYFYWYRQILGQKVEFLVSFYNNEISEKSEIFDDQFSVERPDGSNFTLKIRSTKLEDSAMYFCASSEALLSGVEKLFFGSGTQLSVL.

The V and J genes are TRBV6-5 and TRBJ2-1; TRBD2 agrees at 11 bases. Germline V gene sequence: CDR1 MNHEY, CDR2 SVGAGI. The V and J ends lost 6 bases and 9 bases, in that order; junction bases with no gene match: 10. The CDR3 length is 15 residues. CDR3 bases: TGTGCCAGCAGCCCACTAGCGGGAGCGGACGGTGAGCAGTTCTTC. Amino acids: CASSPLAGADGEQFF.

CDR3 sequence: CASSQTRTATDTQYF. As DNA, the CDR3 is TGTGCCAGCAGCCAAACAAGGACAGCCACAGATACGCAGTATTTT. V is TRBV5-4 and J is TRBJ2-3; D may be TRBD1 (6 bases). V was cut by 4 bases and J by 2 bases, with 14 bases left in between. The CDR3 has 15 residues. Germline values: CDR1 SGHNT, CDR2 YYREEE (reference sequence).

The CDR3 spells CASSPAGGPHTGELFF. The DNA for the CDR3 is TGTGCCAGCAGCCCAGCGGGAGGCCCGCACACCGGGGAGCTGTTTTTT. The J gene is TRBJ2-2, the V gene TRBV7-9; 9 bases map to TRBD2. The CDR3 length is 16 residues. With V trimmed by 5 bases and J by 3 bases, 7 bases remained unmatched. Germline V gene lookup returns CDR1 SEHNR and CDR2 FQNEAQ (reference sequence).